Listed below are T cell receptor beta chains from one sample, sequenced in a study of T-cell reconstitution after alpha-beta-depleted transplantation in children. TCRdb called the PCR reads again in MiXCR, with one record for every CDR3 protein. This table holds approximately 97,000 distinct CDR3 sequences, approximately 8% found once. Material: PBMCs, obtained before TCRalphabeta/CD19-depleted stem cell transplant. The receptors derive from a boy younger than 10 with acute lymphoblastic leukemia, due to receive a stem cell transplant. Both conserved end residues are part of each CDR3. Each record gives: V gene, J gene, clone size, D gene, CDR3 protein, CDR3 DNA. D genes are given only for firm matches. Some rows mark clone size as missing; the rest say once, few, many or name a class of expanded clone.

v_gene: TRBV3-1; j_gene: TRBJ1-1; abundance: few; d_gene: TRBD1; CDR3aa: CASSPYRGQGVNTEAFF; CDR3nt: TGTGCCAGCAGCCCCTACAGGGGACAGGGCGTGAACACTGAAGCTTTCTTT
v_gene: TRBV9; j_gene: TRBJ2-2; abundance: few; d_gene: NA; CDR3aa: CASSPQGDTGELFF; CDR3nt: TGTGCCAGCAGCCCCCAAGGGGACACCGGGGAGCTGTTTTTT
v_gene: TRBV7-2; j_gene: TRBJ1-2; abundance: many; d_gene: NA; CDR3aa: CASSSTTSGYTF; CDR3nt: TGTGCCAGCAGCTCAACGACATCCGGCTACACCTTC
v_gene: TRBV2; j_gene: TRBJ2-3; abundance: NA; d_gene: NA; CDR3aa: CASNDRRQEDTQYF; CDR3nt: TGTGCCAGCAATGACAGACGCCAGGAAGATACGCAGTATTTT
v_gene: TRBV6-5; j_gene: TRBJ1-6; abundance: few; d_gene: NA; CDR3aa: CASSQIDSPLHF; CDR3nt: TGTGCCAGCAGCCAAATAGATTCACCCCTCCACTTT
v_gene: TRBV7-2; j_gene: TRBJ1-6; abundance: NA; d_gene: TRBD1; CDR3aa: CAVTDRGSYNSPLHF; CDR3nt: TGTGCTGTCACCGACAGGGGCTCCTATAATTCACCCCTCCACTTT
v_gene: TRBV6-1; j_gene: TRBJ1-3; abundance: many; d_gene: NA; CDR3aa: CASSPTGNTIYF; CDR3nt: TGTGCCAGCAGTCCGACTGGAAACACCATATATTTT
v_gene: TRBV20-1; j_gene: TRBJ2-3; abundance: NA; d_gene: TRBD2; CDR3aa: CSVFLAATTDTQYF; CDR3nt: TGCAGTGTATTCCTAGCGGCGACCACAGATACGCAGTATTTT
v_gene: TRBV3-1; j_gene: TRBJ2-2; abundance: NA; d_gene: NA; CDR3aa: CASTDYSGELFF; CDR3nt: TGTGCCAGCACCGACTACTCCGGGGAGCTGTTTTTT
v_gene: TRBV7-2; j_gene: TRBJ2-5; abundance: many; d_gene: TRBD2; CDR3aa: CASSLERGFKTQYF; CDR3nt: TGTGCCAGCAGCTTAGAGCGGGGGTTCAAGACCCAGTACTTC
v_gene: TRBV5-6; j_gene: TRBJ2-7; abundance: many; d_gene: NA; CDR3aa: CASSFRGSVEEQYF; CDR3nt: TGTGCCAGCAGCTTCAGAGGTAGTGTTGAAGAGCAGTACTTC
v_gene: TRBV4-2; j_gene: TRBJ1-5; abundance: few; d_gene: NA; CDR3aa: CASSQDFRHYSNQPQHF; CDR3nt: TGTGCCAGCAGCCAAGACTTCCGGCACTATAGCAATCAGCCCCAGCATTTT
v_gene: TRBV5-1; j_gene: TRBJ2-1; abundance: NA; d_gene: NA; CDR3aa: CASSFNRDNEQFF; CDR3nt: TGCGCCAGCAGCTTCAACAGGGACAATGAGCAGTTCTTC
v_gene: TRBV12-3/TRBV12-4; j_gene: TRBJ2-2; abundance: few; d_gene: TRBD2; CDR3aa: CASSFRGAGVVNTGELFF; CDR3nt: TGTGCCAGCAGTTTCAGAGGTGCGGGGGTGGTGAACACCGGGGAGCTGTTTTTT
v_gene: TRBV5-1; j_gene: TRBJ1-2; abundance: many; d_gene: NA; CDR3aa: CASSFRHPIDGYTF; CDR3nt: TGCGCCAGCAGCTTCAGACACCCGATTGATGGCTACACCTTC
v_gene: TRBV10-3; j_gene: TRBJ2-3; abundance: many; d_gene: TRBD1; CDR3aa: CAIGQGGDTQYF; CDR3nt: TGTGCCATAGGACAGGGAGGCGATACGCAGTATTTT
v_gene: TRBV12-3/TRBV12-4; j_gene: TRBJ2-1; abundance: many; d_gene: NA; CDR3aa: CASSRDGNNEQFF; CDR3nt: TGTGCCAGCAGTCGGGACGGAAACAATGAGCAGTTCTTC
v_gene: TRBV12-3/TRBV12-4; j_gene: TRBJ2-7; abundance: many; d_gene: TRBD2; CDR3aa: CASSLASGVAYEQYF; CDR3nt: TGTGCCAGCAGTTTAGCTAGCGGGGTAGCTTACGAGCAGTACTTC
v_gene: TRBV9; j_gene: TRBJ1-3; abundance: NA; d_gene: TRBD1; CDR3aa: CASSVSPGQGTGNTIYF; CDR3nt: TGTGCCAGCAGCGTATCCCCGGGACAGGGGACTGGAAACACCATATATTTT
v_gene: TRBV6-4; j_gene: TRBJ2-1; abundance: many; d_gene: TRBD1; CDR3aa: CASSGDRSGGEQFF; CDR3nt: TGTGCCAGCAGTGGGGACAGGTCTGGGGGTGAGCAGTTCTTC
v_gene: TRBV27; j_gene: TRBJ2-7; abundance: many; d_gene: NA; CDR3aa: CASSLLGRASDEQYF; CDR3nt: TGTGCCAGCAGCCTTCTGGGCAGGGCGTCGGACGAGCAGTACTTC
v_gene: TRBV5-8; j_gene: TRBJ1-1; abundance: NA; d_gene: NA; CDR3aa: CASSLGGSDTEAFF; CDR3nt: TGTGCCAGCAGCTTAGGGGGGTCGGACACTGAAGCTTTCTTT
v_gene: TRBV18; j_gene: TRBJ1-5; abundance: NA; d_gene: TRBD1; CDR3aa: CASSAGQGRINQPQHF; CDR3nt: TGTGCCAGCTCAGCGGGACAGGGTAGGATCAATCAGCCCCAGCATTTT
v_gene: TRBV7-2; j_gene: TRBJ2-5; abundance: many; d_gene: NA; CDR3aa: CASSPLAATGTQYF; CDR3nt: TGTGCCAGCAGCCCACTTGCGGCTACAGGGACCCAGTACTTC
v_gene: TRBV5-5; j_gene: TRBJ1-2; abundance: NA; d_gene: NA; CDR3aa: CASSPVSRDYGYTF; CDR3nt: TGTGCCAGCAGCCCCGTCAGTAGGGACTATGGCTACACCTTC
v_gene: TRBV25-1; j_gene: TRBJ2-3; abundance: NA; d_gene: NA; CDR3aa: CASSEYERDSTDTQYF; CDR3nt: TGTGCCAGCAGTGAATATGAAAGGGACAGCACAGATACGCAGTATTTT
v_gene: TRBV9; j_gene: TRBJ1-2; abundance: few; d_gene: NA; CDR3aa: CASSPQPAPHDGYTF; CDR3nt: TGTGCCAGCAGCCCCCAACCGGCACCTCACGATGGCTACACCTTC
v_gene: TRBV25-1; j_gene: TRBJ2-2; abundance: many; d_gene: NA; CDR3aa: CASSPAGELFF; CDR3nt: TGTGCCAGCTCACCGGCCGGGGAGCTGTTTTTT
v_gene: TRBV6-1; j_gene: TRBJ2-1; abundance: NA; d_gene: TRBD1; CDR3aa: CASSDGTGGYEQFF; CDR3nt: TGTGCCAGCAGCGACGGGACAGGGGGATATGAGCAGTTCTTC
v_gene: TRBV4-2; j_gene: TRBJ2-1; abundance: NA; d_gene: TRBD2; CDR3aa: CASSQPRGGNEQFF; CDR3nt: TGTGCCAGCAGCCAACCCCGGGGGGGAAATGAGCAGTTCTTC
v_gene: TRBV7-9; j_gene: TRBJ1-1; abundance: many; d_gene: TRBD1; CDR3aa: CASSQGQAMNTEAFF; CDR3nt: TGTGCCAGCAGCCAGGGACAGGCTATGAACACTGAAGCTTTCTTT
v_gene: TRBV20-1; j_gene: TRBJ2-1; abundance: many; d_gene: TRBD2; CDR3aa: CSANGRLAGANEQFF; CDR3nt: TGCAGTGCTAACGGAAGACTAGCGGGGGCGAATGAGCAGTTCTTC
v_gene: TRBV4-3; j_gene: TRBJ2-1; abundance: NA; d_gene: NA; CDR3aa: CASSQISGNEQFF; CDR3nt: TGCGCCAGCAGCCAAATATCGGGCAATGAGCAGTTCTTC
v_gene: TRBV2; j_gene: TRBJ2-7; abundance: medium-sized; d_gene: NA; CDR3aa: CASSPPTGSSYEQYF; CDR3nt: TGTGCCAGCAGCCCGCCCACTGGAAGCTCCTACGAGCAGTACTTC
v_gene: TRBV5-5; j_gene: TRBJ2-3; abundance: many; d_gene: NA; CDR3aa: CASTTGQKPDTQYF; CDR3nt: TGTGCCAGCACCACCGGACAGAAGCCAGATACGCAGTATTTT
v_gene: TRBV4-1; j_gene: TRBJ1-1; abundance: NA; d_gene: NA; CDR3aa: CASSRTQGGSTEAFF; CDR3nt: TGCGCCAGCAGCCGGACTCAGGGTGGGAGCACTGAAGCTTTCTTT
v_gene: TRBV15; j_gene: TRBJ1-2; abundance: NA; d_gene: NA; CDR3aa: CATSRACEGYGYTF; CDR3nt: TGTGCCACCAGCAGAGCATGTGAGGGATATGGCTACACCTTC
v_gene: TRBV14; j_gene: TRBJ1-2; abundance: NA; d_gene: NA; CDR3aa: CASSQGREEGGYTF; CDR3nt: TGTGCCAGCAGCCAAGGAAGGGAAGAGGGTGGCTACACCTTC
v_gene: TRBV20-1; j_gene: TRBJ1-2; abundance: few; d_gene: TRBD1; CDR3aa: CSARPRDRGSHGYTF; CDR3nt: TGCAGTGCTAGACCGCGGGACAGGGGGTCTCATGGCTACACCTTC
v_gene: TRBV7-2; j_gene: TRBJ1-6; abundance: many; d_gene: NA; CDR3aa: CASSLRGFQPDSPLHF; CDR3nt: TGTGCCAGCAGCTTAAGGGGATTCCAACCCGATTCACCCCTCCACTTT
v_gene: TRBV5-1; j_gene: TRBJ2-2; abundance: many; d_gene: NA; CDR3aa: CASFEGANTGELFF; CDR3nt: TGCGCCAGTTTCGAGGGGGCGAACACCGGGGAGCTGTTTTTT
v_gene: TRBV27; j_gene: TRBJ2-7; abundance: many; d_gene: TRBD1; CDR3aa: CASSHIRDRGHEQYF; CDR3nt: TGTGCCAGCAGCCATATCCGGGACAGGGGCCACGAGCAGTACTTC
v_gene: TRBV11-2; j_gene: TRBJ2-5; abundance: many; d_gene: TRBD2; CDR3aa: CASSLVVRGSGGIQETQYF; CDR3nt: TGTGCCAGCAGCTTAGTAGTTCGAGGGAGCGGGGGTATTCAAGAGACCCAGTACTTC
v_gene: TRBV20-1; j_gene: TRBJ1-6; abundance: NA; d_gene: TRBD1; CDR3aa: CSAPAGGPNSPLHF; CDR3nt: TGCAGTGCCCCGGCAGGGGGTCCTAATTCACCCCTCCACTTT
v_gene: TRBV20-1; j_gene: TRBJ2-1; abundance: NA; d_gene: TRBD2; CDR3aa: CSARTLAGEQFF; CDR3nt: TGCAGTGCTAGAACACTAGCGGGGGAGCAGTTCTTC
v_gene: TRBV20-1; j_gene: TRBJ2-7; abundance: NA; d_gene: NA; CDR3aa: CSAVTSPRRNEQYF; CDR3nt: TGCAGTGCTGTTACTAGCCCCCGAAGAAACGAGCAGTACTTC
v_gene: TRBV6-1; j_gene: TRBJ2-7; abundance: few; d_gene: NA; CDR3aa: CASSRTSRGKSEQYF; CDR3nt: TGTGCCAGCAGCCGAACGTCCAGGGGAAAGAGCGAGCAGTACTTC